The T cell receptor (beta chain) under discussion was sequenced for a study of blood T cells in healthy people across ages. A minimum of 7 million PBMCs was isolated per sample. This CDR3 contains 15 residues. V lost 10 bases to trimming and J lost 4 bases; unmatched junction nucleotides: 12. Study results and caveats: Among long-lived donors, naive CD4+ cells were more numerous and diversity higher than in aged donors.

A single count supports this clonotype. What it recognizes is unknown. A second PCR, run for about 7 to 11 cycles, used a sample-barcoded 5' primer plus a J-beta primer mix. TCRdb reprocessed the 5' RACE reads via MiXCR and lists one record per CDR3 protein. The repertoire holds more than 900,000 distinct CDR3 sequences, with about 29% as singletons. Separately, the same data were catalogued under a study of T cells of mothers and their children. That report adds: Samples were provided by three healthy Caucasian mothers and their six children. RNA extracted was entirely used for cDNA synthesis, about 1.4 ug per 15 ul.

Source material: blood. This TCR came from a woman in her thirties or forties in good health. V usage is TRBV12-3 or TRBV12-4 and J usage is TRBJ2-1; 8 nucleotides agree with TRBD1. Written as DNA, the CDR3 is TGTGCCAACAGCGAAAGACAGGGGAATTACAATGAGCAGTTCTTC. Protein sequence: CANSERQGNYNEQFF.